Given below is one TCR beta chain in context. Antigen unknown. The data are from a study of Tregs in tolerant kidney transplant recipients. Recipients received nonmyeloablative bone marrow transplants from related graft donors, with transient mixed chimerism. Thawed PBMCs were FACS-sorted into unstimulated CD4+CD25+CD127- regulatory T cells, CD4+CD25- non-regulatory cells, CD4 and CD8 cells. Data came from immunoSEQ multiplex PCR; TCRdb stores just in-frame clones and leaves some out. This sample has about 21,000 clones, with approximately 81% found just once. Losses at the gene ends were 1 base for V and 2 bases for J; bases not matched to a gene: 8. The CDR3 is made up of 17 amino acids. Germline CDR1 reads SGHNT; CDR2 reads YENEEA. General observations from the study: Expanding Tregs on activated donor B cells appeared to best identify donor-specific TCRbeta clones.

The source of this sequence is a human patient who received a combined kidney and bone marrow transplant. The T cells may partly be graft donor cells. The chain carries TRBV11-3 and TRBJ2-3, with 8 bases fitting TRBD1. The sample consisted of CD8+ T cells from blood (PBMCs), taken 6 months after the transplant. The CDR3: CASSLGRGQEFTDTQYF. The DNA for the CDR3 is TGTGCCAGCAGCTTAGGCAGGGGACAGGAGTTCACAGATACGCAGTATTTT.